These T cell receptor beta chains were read from a single sample in a study of blood T cells in healthy people across ages. TCRdb itself ran the 5' RACE reads through MiXCR, one entry per CDR3 protein. This table holds more than 650,000 distinct CDR3 sequences, about 53% found once. Sequenced sample: blood. The origin of the receptors is a man aged 80 or over in good health. CDR3s leave out the opening cysteine and the closing phenylalanine or tryptophan. D genes are given only for firm matches. For some rows the clone size is stated as once, few or many, or as a class when expanded; others skip it.

V gene	D gene	CDR3 length	clone size	CDR3 protein
TRBV24-1	NA	12	NA	ATSAAGPNYGYT
TRBV19	NA	13	NA	ASSIDPSSYNEQF
TRBV28	TRBD1	11	NA	ATRTGPTSEQY
TRBV7-2	NA	11	NA	ASSCQNYNEQF
TRBV27	TRBD1	12	NA	ASGQGTGVYEQY
TRBV5-8	NA	14	NA	ASSLEALYSNQPQH
TRBV28	TRBD1	12	once	ASGKDRANQPQH
TRBV20-1	NA	11	NA	SAPGLRQETQY
TRBV6-5	NA	9	NA	ASSSSGPQY
TRBV9	NA	13	NA	ASSVVTSGPNEQY
TRBV5-1	NA	12	NA	ASSFGTTQETQY
TRBV29-1	NA	10	NA	SVAGDTGELF
TRBV12-3/TRBV12-4	TRBD2	12	NA	ASSFGGGTSEQY
TRBV6-5	NA	13	NA	ASSQTDPNTGELF
TRBV5-5	NA	14	NA	ASSTSGIATNEKLF